Sequencing of this T cell receptor (beta chain) was carried out in a study of T-cell memory formation after mild COVID-19. Whole-study context: Clusters of TCRs were largely donor specific.

TCRdb reanalysed the 5' RACE reads using MiXCR and keeps one entry per CDR3 protein. This sample has around 250,000 distinct CDR3 sequences, with roughly 10% found just once. Germline V gene sequence: CDR1 SGDLS, CDR2 YYNGEE. The germline V and J ends were trimmed by 7 bases and 4 bases, with 11 bases remaining between them. The CDR3 loop spans 12 amino acids. The sequenced sample consisted of PBMCs or a T cell subset sorted from them (not recorded which). This sequence originates from a man aged 18 to 30 who had mild COVID-19 (a few samples of this study predate the infection). Cell type and time point are not known. This sequence joins TRBV9 and TRBJ1-1, with a possible D match to TRBD1 (6 bases). As DNA, the CDR3 is TGTGCCAGCGGCAGGGGTACCACTGAAGCTTTCTTT. Its translation is CASGRGTTEAFF.